This paragraph reports one T cell receptor (beta chain). One entry per CDR3 protein results from TCRdb running MiXCR on the 5' RACE reads. The sample shows a few hundred thousand distinct CDR3 sequences, roughly an eighth of them seen only once. The data derive from a study of T-cell memory formation after mild COVID-19. V lost 8 bases to trimming and J lost 7 bases, with 14 bases between them. Per the germline V gene, CDR1 is LNHNV and CDR2 is YYDKDF (reference sequence). This CDR3 has 12 residues. The chain has TRBV15 and TRBJ1-2; D perhaps matches TRBD1 (5 bases). This TCR was sampled from a man between 18 and 35 years old who had mild COVID-19 (a few samples of this study predate the infection). Cell type and time point are not known. What was sequenced was PBMCs or a T cell subset sorted from them (not recorded which). The CDR3 bases are TGTGCCACCCGTGGCGGGACTCTTGGCTACACCTTC. This gives the protein CATRGGTLGYTF.